Listed below are T cell receptor beta chains from one sample, sequenced in a study of T cells after yellow fever vaccination. Via MiXCR, TCRdb re-called the 5' RACE reads, giving one row per CDR3 protein. The repertoire includes around 530,000 distinct CDR3 sequences, roughly 17% of them detected once, and around a sixth sits in the top ten. This specimen consisted of PBMCs, obtained around 5 days after the first yellow fever vaccination. The receptors stem from a man aged 18-30 years who received the YFV17D yellow fever vaccine. Both conserved end residues are part of each CDR3. A D gene is named only where the DNA matches it firmly. The listing skips clone size in some rows; elsewhere it reads once, few, many or a size class.

D	size	V	J	CDR3	DNA
NA	few	TRBV18	TRBJ2-6	CASSPGTPYSGANVLTF	TGTGCCAGCTCACCCGGGACACCTTACTCTGGGGCCAACGTCCTGACTTTC
TRBD1	few	TRBV29-1	TRBJ2-2	CSVAWTGYSGELFF	TGCAGCGTTGCTTGGACAGGGTATAGCGGGGAGCTGTTTTTT
NA	NA	TRBV7-6	TRBJ2-3	CASSLVANADTQYF	TGTGCCAGCAGCTTAGTCGCGAACGCAGATACGCAGTATTTT
NA	NA	TRBV27	TRBJ2-3	CASSPRLQNTQYF	TGTGCCAGCAGTCCAAGACTCCAAAATACGCAGTATTTT
NA	NA	TRBV7-8	TRBJ2-5	CASSFMETQYF	TGTGCCAGCTCCTTTATGGAGACCCAGTACTTC
TRBD2	NA	TRBV2	TRBJ2-4	CASDARRTSGGPLAKNIQYF	TGTGCCAGCGACGCTCGGCGGACTAGCGGGGGTCCTCTAGCCAAAAACATTCAGTACTTC
TRBD1	few	TRBV24-1	TRBJ2-5	CATSDTGGQETQYF	TGTGCCACCAGTGATACAGGGGGTCAAGAGACCCAGTACTTC
NA	few	TRBV2	TRBJ2-5	CASSDSGSGQETQYF	TGTGCCAGCAGTGACTCGGGATCGGGGCAAGAGACCCAGTACTTC
NA	many	TRBV7-2	TRBJ2-3	CASSTKGHPDTQYF	TGTGCCAGCAGCACCAAAGGACATCCGGATACGCAGTATTTT
NA	NA	TRBV6-1	TRBJ1-5	CATRVGSGSNRPQHF	TGTGCCACCCGGGTGGGTTCGGGGAGCAATCGGCCCCAGCATTTT
NA	NA	TRBV7-2	TRBJ1-1	CASSLVLWGAFF	TGTGCCAGCAGCTTAGTTCTTTGGGGAGCTTTCTTT
TRBD1	NA	TRBV20-1	TRBJ1-4	CSALDRAGDKLFF	TGCAGTGCCCTTGACAGGGCCGGAGATAAACTGTTTTTT
NA	few	TRBV20-1	TRBJ1-2	CSARDGHGYTF	TGCAGTGCTAGAGACGGCCATGGCTACACCTTC
NA	few	TRBV5-1	TRBJ2-5	CASSLEGYQETQYF	TGCGCCAGCAGCTTGGAGGGGTACCAAGAGACCCAGTACTTC
NA	few	TRBV5-1	TRBJ1-2	CASSFIDGGGYTF	TGCGCCAGCAGCTTCATCGATGGGGGAGGCTACACCTTC
NA	many	TRBV20-1	TRBJ2-3	CSASLADTQYF	TGCAGTGCTTCGCTAGCGGATACGCAGTATTTT
NA	few	TRBV28	TRBJ1-5	CASLRIRGQPQHF	TGTGCCAGCCTACGGATACGAGGACAGCCCCAGCATTTT
TRBD1	many	TRBV7-6	TRBJ2-7	CASSRNLGTDYEQYF	TGTGCCAGCAGCCGTAATCTCGGGACAGACTACGAGCAGTACTTC
NA	NA	TRBV5-5	TRBJ2-6	CASRAGTKHSGANVLTF	TGTGCCAGCAGGGCCGGGACAAAACACTCTGGGGCCAACGTCCTGACTTTC
TRBD2	NA	TRBV28	TRBJ2-2	CASSPGGFGAGELFF	TGTGCCAGCAGCCCGGGGGGGTTTGGAGCCGGGGAGCTGTTTTTT
NA	few	TRBV4-1	TRBJ1-2	CASSQTSGGRGYTF	TGCGCCAGCAGCCAAACCAGCGGGGGGCGAGGCTACACCTTC
TRBD2	few	TRBV4-3	TRBJ2-1	CASSQPSGGTNEQFF	TGCGCCAGCAGCCAACCTAGCGGGGGGACGAATGAGCAGTTCTTC